These T cell receptor beta chains were read from a single sample in a study of tumor-infiltrating lymphocytes in primary liver carcinoma. TCRdb reprocessed the multiplex PCR reads with MiXCR, giving one entry per CDR3 protein. The sample lists tens of thousands of distinct CDR3 sequences, 71% occurring once. What was sequenced was liver tumor tissue from sampling region 4. The receptors were sampled from a woman in her sixties or seventies with primary liver carcinoma and hepatitis B virus infection. CDR3s include the opening cysteine and the closing phenylalanine or tryptophan. A D gene is named only where the DNA matches it firmly. Expanded clones get a size class; other rows say once, few or many, or leave the size out.

v_gene	abundance	d_gene	j_gene	CDR3nt	CDR3aa
TRBV11-2	.	.	TRBJ2-1	TGTGCCAGCAGGCCATTAAACCCCGAGGTTGCCAATGAGCAGTTCTTC	CASRPLNPEVANEQFF
TRBV28	once	TRBD1	TRBJ2-3	TGTGTCAGCCCCCCGAGTGGGACAGGGATAGATACGCAGTATTTT	CVSPPSGTGIDTQYF
TRBV4-2	.	.	TRBJ1-1	TGTGCCAGCAGGCTAAAGAGTGATACTGAAGCTTTCTTT	CASRLKSDTEAFF
TRBV10-3	few	.	TRBJ1-2	TGTGCCATCAGTGAGTCTGACATCCTCACGGGCTATGGCTACACCTTC	CAISESDILTGYGYTF
TRBV6-5	.	.	TRBJ1-4	TGTGCCAGCAGACCGACAGTATCTAATGAAAAACTGTTTTTT	CASRPTVSNEKLFF
TRBV11-2	.	TRBD1	TRBJ1-2	TGTACCAGCAGCTTAAACAGGGGATCCTGTGGCTACACCTTC	CTSSLNRGSCGYTF
TRBV20-1	.	.	TRBJ1-5	TGCAGTGCTATATACGCATCCGGAGGATCCAATCAGCCCCAGCATTTT	CSAIYASGGSNQPQHF
TRBV12-3/TRBV12-4	.	TRBD2	TRBJ2-1	TGTGCCAGCAGCTTCGGGAGCAGCGGGATTACTGAGTACAATGAGCAGTTCTTC	CASSFGSSGITEYNEQFF
TRBV20-1	.	.	TRBJ2-7	TGCAGTGCTAGAAACAGGGATATATCCTACGGGCAGTACTTC	CSARNRDISYGQYF
TRBV11-2	many	.	TRBJ2-7	TGTGCCAGCAGCTTTAACAGGGAAAGGTCCTACGAGCAGTACTTC	CASSFNRERSYEQYF
TRBV6-5	.	.	TRBJ2-1	TGTGTTAGTAGTTACCGTCCAGCGGTGGATTACAATGAGCAGTTCTTC	CVSSYRPAVDYNEQFF
TRBV11-2	.	.	TRBJ2-5	TGTGCCAGCAGCGTGGGGCTGGGATCGCTAGAGAATCAGTACTTC	CASSVGLGSLENQYF
TRBV29-1	once	.	TRBJ2-7	TGCAGCGTCGCCCTCGGGTTATGGGACAAGCAGTACTTC	CSVALGLWDKQYF
TRBV11-2	once	.	TRBJ1-2	TGTGCCAGCAGCCCTCATAGGGGAGAAAGGGGCTACACATTC	CASSPHRGERGYTF
TRBV6-2/TRBV6-3	.	TRBD1	TRBJ1-2	TGTGCCAGCAATAAAGGACCGGACAGGCCCGCCTATGGCTACGCCTTC	CASNKGPDRPAYGYAF
TRBV4-2	.	TRBD2	TRBJ2-3	TGTGCCTGCAGCCTGGGACTAGCGCCAGATACGCAGTATTTT	CACSLGLAPDTQYF
TRBV7-8	many	TRBD2	TRBJ2-2	TGTGCCAGCAGCTTAGGTAGCGGGAGACCCACCGGGGAGCTGTTTTTT	CASSLGSGRPTGELFF
TRBV12-3/TRBV12-4	.	TRBD2	TRBJ2-5	TGTGCCAGGAGTTTCGCTAGCGGGGGACAAGAGACCCAATACTTC	CARSFASGGQETQYF
TRBV29-1	.	TRBD1	TRBJ2-7	TGCAGCGTACAGGGGTACTCCTACGAGCAGTACTTC	CSVQGYSYEQYF
TRBV5-6	many	.	TRBJ2-5	TGTGCCAGCAGCCGGGACACTCAGGAGACCCAGTACTTC	CASSRDTQETQYF
TRBV2	few	.	TRBJ2-6	TGTGCCAGCAAGGTCTCCCTCTCTGGGGCCAACGTCCTGACTTTC	CASKVSLSGANVLTF
TRBV6-1	.	TRBD1	TRBJ1-5	TGTACCAGCAGGCTAACAGGGGGTAGCAATCAGCCCCAGCATTTT	CTSRLTGGSNQPQHF
TRBV5-8	few	TRBD1	TRBJ1-5	TGTGCCAGCGGCTTGGCCCCTACCGACAGGGGGCGCCATAGCAATCAGCCCCAGCATTTT	CASGLAPTDRGRHSNQPQHF
TRBV7-3	.	TRBD2	TRBJ2-1	TGTGCCAGTAGCTTCGCAGGGACTAACGGGAGTAATGAGCAGTTCTTC	CASSFAGTNGSNEQFF
TRBV5-6	.	TRBD2	TRBJ2-1	TGTGCCAGCAGCTTGTTAGGACTAGCGGACAATAAACAGTTCTTC	CASSLLGLADNKQFF
TRBV7-9	.	.	TRBJ2-7	TGTACGAGCAGCTTGTTCCCTCGGAGGAGCCACGAGCAGTACTTC	CTSSLFPRRSHEQYF
TRBV2	few	TRBD2	TRBJ2-3	TGTGCCAGTAGGTTTGAGGCTAGCGGCCCTAGCACAGATACGCAGTATTTT	CASRFEASGPSTDTQYF
TRBV2	.	TRBD2	TRBJ2-7	TGTGCCAGCAGTGGGGGACTAGCGGGAGGGCCCGCCTACGAGCAGTACTTC	CASSGGLAGGPAYEQYF
TRBV19	.	TRBD1	TRBJ1-1	TGTGCCAGTAGTATTCTTCCGGGACAGGGGTATACTGAAGCTTTCTTT	CASSILPGQGYTEAFF
TRBV12-3/TRBV12-4	.	.	TRBJ2-2	TGTGCCAGCAGTTATGCCCGTCGACTCAACACCGGGGAGCTGTTTTTT	CASSYARRLNTGELFF
TRBV7-9	many	.	TRBJ1-1	TGTGCCAGCAGCCGTAGGGGGGGCCGGACTGAAGCTTTCTTT	CASSRRGGRTEAFF
TRBV4-1	.	.	TRBJ1-2	TGCGCCAGCAGCCTCGAGGGGAGAGCTTCGTATTCTAGTGGTTACACCTTC	CASSLEGRASYSSGYTF